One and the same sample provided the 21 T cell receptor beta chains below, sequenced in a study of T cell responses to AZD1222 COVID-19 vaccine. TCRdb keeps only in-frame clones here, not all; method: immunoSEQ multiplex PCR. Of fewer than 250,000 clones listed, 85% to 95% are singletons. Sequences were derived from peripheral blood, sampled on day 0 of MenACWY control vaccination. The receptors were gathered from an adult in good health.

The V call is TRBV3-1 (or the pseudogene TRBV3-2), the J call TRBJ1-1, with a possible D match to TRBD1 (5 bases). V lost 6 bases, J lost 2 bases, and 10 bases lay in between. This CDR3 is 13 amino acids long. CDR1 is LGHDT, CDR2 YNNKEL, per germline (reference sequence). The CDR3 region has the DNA TGTGCCAGCAGACCGGGGCCAAACACTGAAGCTTTCTTT. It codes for CASRPGPNTEAFF.

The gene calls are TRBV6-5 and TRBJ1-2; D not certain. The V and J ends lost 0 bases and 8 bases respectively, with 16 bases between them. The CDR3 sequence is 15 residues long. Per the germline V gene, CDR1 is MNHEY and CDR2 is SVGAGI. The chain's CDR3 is CASSYSTLAGTGYTF. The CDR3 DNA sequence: TGTGCCAGCAGTTACTCAACTCTTGCGGGTACGGGCTACACCTTC.

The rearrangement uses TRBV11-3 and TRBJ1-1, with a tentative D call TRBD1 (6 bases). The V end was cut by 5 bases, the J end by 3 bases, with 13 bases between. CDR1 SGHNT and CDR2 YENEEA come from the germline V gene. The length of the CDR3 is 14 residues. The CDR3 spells CASSPGGVYTEAFF. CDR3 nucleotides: TGTGCCAGCAGCCCCGGGGGCGTGTACACTGAAGCTTTCTTT.

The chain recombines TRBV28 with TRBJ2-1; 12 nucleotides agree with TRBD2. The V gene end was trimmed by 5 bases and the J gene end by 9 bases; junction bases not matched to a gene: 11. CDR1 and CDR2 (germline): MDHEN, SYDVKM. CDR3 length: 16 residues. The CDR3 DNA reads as TGTGCCAGCAGTCCCTACTCTAGCGGGGGGGCCGCTGAGCAGTTCTTC. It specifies CASSPYSSGGAAEQFF.

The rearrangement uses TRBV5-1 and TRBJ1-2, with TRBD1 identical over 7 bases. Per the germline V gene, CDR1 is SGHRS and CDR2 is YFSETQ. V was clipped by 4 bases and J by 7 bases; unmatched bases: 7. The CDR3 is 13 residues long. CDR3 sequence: CASSEGARGGYTF. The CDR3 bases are TGCGCCAGCAGCGAGGGGGCCCGTGGTGGCTACACCTTC.

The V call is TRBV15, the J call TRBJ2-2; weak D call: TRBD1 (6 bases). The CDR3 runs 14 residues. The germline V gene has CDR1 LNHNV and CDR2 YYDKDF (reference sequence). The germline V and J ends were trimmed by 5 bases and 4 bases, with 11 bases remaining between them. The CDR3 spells CATSPGASTGELFF. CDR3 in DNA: TGTGCCACCAGCCCAGGGGCTAGCACCGGGGAGCTGTTTTTT. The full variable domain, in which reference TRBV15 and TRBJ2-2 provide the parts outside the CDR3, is DAMVIQNPRYQVTQFGKPVTLSCSQTLNHNVMYWYQQKSSQAPKLLFHYYDKDFNNEADTPDNFQSRRPNTSFCFLDIRSPGLGDTAMYLCATSPGASTGELFFGEGSRLTVL.

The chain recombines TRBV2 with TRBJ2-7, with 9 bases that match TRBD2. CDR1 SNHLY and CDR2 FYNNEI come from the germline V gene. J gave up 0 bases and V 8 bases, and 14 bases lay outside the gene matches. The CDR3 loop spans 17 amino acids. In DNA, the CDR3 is TGTGCCAGCTCTGCCCCTAGCGGGGCTAGGAGCTCCTACGAGCAGTACTTC. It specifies CASSAPSGARSSYEQYF.

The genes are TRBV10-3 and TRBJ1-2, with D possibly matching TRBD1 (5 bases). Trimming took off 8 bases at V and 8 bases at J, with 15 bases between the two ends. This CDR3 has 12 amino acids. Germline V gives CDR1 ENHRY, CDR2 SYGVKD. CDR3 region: CAIYGGSTGYTF. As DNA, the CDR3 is TGTGCCATCTATGGGGGATCCACGGGCTACACCTTC.

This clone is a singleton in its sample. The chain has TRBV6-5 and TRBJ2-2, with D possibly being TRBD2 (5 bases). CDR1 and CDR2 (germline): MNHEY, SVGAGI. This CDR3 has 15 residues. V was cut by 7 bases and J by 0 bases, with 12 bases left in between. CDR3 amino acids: CASIREGSNTGELFF. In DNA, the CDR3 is TGTGCCAGCATTCGTGAGGGTTCGAACACCGGGGAGCTGTTTTTT.

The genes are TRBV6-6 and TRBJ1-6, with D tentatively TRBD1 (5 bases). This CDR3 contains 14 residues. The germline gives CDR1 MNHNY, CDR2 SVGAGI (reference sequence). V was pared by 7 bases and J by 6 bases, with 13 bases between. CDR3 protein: CASTSGTGNSPLHF. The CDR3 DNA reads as TGTGCCAGCACTTCCGGGACGGGTAATTCACCCCTCCACTTT.

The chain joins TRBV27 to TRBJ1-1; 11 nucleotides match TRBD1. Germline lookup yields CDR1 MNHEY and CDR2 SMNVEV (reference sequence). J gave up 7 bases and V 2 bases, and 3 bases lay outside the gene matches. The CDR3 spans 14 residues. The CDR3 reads CASSLGTGGSEAFF. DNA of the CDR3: TGTGCCAGCAGTTTAGGGACAGGGGGGAGTGAAGCTTTCTTT.

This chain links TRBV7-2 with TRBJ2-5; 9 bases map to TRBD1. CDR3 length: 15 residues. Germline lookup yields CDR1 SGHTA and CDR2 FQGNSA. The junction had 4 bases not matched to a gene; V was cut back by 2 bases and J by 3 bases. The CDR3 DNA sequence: TGTGCCAGCAGCTTATACGGGACAGGGAAAGAGACCCAGTACTTC. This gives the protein CASSLYGTGKETQYF. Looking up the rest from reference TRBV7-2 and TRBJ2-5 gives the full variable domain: GAGVSQSPSNKVTEKGKDVELRCDPISGHTALYWYRQSLGQGLEFLIYFQGNSAPDKSGLPSDRFSAERTGGSVSTLTIQRTQQEDSAVYLCASSLYGTGKETQYFGPGTRLLVL.

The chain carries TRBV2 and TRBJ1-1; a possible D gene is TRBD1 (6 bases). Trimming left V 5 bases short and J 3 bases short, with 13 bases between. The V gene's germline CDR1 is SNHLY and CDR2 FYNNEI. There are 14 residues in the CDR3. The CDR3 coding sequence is TGTGCCAGCAGTCCGACAGGAATACACACTGAAGCTTTCTTT. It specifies CASSPTGIHTEAFF.

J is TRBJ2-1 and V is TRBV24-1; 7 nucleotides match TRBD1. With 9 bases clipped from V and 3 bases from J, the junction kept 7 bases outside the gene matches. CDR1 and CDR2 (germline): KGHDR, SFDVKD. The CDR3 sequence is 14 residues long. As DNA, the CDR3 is TGTGCCACCGCCCGGCCAGGGGGCTACAATGAGCAGTTCTTC. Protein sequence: CATARPGGYNEQFF.

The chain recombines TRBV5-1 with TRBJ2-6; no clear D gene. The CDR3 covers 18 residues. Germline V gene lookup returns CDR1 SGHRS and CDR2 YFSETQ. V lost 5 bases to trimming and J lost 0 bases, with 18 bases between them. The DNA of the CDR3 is TGCGCCAGCAGTCCCGGTTCAATCTCTAGCTCTGGGGCCAACGTCCTGACTTTC. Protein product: CASSPGSISSSGANVLTF. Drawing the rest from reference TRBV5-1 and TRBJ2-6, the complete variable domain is KAGVTQTPRYLIKTRGQQVTLSCSPISGHRSVSWYQQTPGQGLQFLFEYFSETQRNKGNFPGRFSGRQFSNSRSEMNVSTLELGDSALYLCASSPGSISSSGANVLTFGAGSRLTVL.

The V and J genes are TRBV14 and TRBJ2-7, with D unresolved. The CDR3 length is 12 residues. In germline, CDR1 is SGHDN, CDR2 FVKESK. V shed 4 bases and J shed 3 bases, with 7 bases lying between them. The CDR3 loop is CASSPVHYEQYF. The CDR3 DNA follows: TGTGCCAGCAGCCCGGTACACTACGAGCAGTACTTC.

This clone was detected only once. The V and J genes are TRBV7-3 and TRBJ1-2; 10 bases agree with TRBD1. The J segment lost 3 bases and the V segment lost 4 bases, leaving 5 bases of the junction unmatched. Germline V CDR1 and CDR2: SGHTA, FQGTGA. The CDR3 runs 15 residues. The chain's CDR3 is CASSSGQGMDYGYTF. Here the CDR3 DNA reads TGTGCCAGCAGCTCGGGACAGGGGATGGACTATGGCTACACCTTC.

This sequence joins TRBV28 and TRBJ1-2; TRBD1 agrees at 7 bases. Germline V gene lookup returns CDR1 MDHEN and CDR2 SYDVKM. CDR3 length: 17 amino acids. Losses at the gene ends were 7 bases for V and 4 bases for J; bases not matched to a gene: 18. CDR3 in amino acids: CASTLPLGQGGPYGYTF. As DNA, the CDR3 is TGTGCCAGCACTCTTCCCCTCGGGCAGGGGGGACCCTATGGCTACACCTTC.

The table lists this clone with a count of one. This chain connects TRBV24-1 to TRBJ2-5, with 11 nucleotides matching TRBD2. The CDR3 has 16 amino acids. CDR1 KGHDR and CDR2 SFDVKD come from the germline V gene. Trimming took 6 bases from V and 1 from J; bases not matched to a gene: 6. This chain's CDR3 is CATSQRLAGTQETQYF. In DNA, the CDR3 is TGTGCCACCAGTCAGAGACTAGCGGGGACCCAAGAGACCCAGTACTTC.

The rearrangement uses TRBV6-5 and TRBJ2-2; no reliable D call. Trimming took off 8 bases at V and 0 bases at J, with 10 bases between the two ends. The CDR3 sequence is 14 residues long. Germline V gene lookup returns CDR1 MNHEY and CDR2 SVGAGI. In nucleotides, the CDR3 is TGTGCCAGCCGATCGCAGGCGAACACCGGGGAGCTGTTTTTT. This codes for CASRSQANTGELFF.

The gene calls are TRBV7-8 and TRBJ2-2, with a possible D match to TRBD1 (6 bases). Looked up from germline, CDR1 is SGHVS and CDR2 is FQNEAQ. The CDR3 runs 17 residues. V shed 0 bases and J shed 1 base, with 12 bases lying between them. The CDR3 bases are TGTGCCAGCAGCTTAGCGTATGGGGGCCTGAACACCGGGGAGCTGTTTTTT. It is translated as CASSLAYGGLNTGELFF.